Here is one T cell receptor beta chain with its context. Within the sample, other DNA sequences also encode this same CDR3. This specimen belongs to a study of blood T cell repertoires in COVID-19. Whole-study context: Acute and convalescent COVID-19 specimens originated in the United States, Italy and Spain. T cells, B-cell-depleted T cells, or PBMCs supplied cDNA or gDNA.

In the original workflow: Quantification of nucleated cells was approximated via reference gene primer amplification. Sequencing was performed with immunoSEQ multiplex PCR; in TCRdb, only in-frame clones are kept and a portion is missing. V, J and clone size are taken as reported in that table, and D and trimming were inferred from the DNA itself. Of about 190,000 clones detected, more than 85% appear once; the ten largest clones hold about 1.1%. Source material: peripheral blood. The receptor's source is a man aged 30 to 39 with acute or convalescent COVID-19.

The CDR3 nucleotides read TGTGCCAGCAGCTTCCTAGCCAACACCGGGGAGCTGTTTTTT. Translated: CASSFLANTGELFF. This chain uses TRBV11-2 with TRBJ2-2, with D possibly matching TRBD2 (5 bases). Germline V gene data show CDR1 as SGHAT and CDR2 as FQNNGV. The V gene lost 3 bases and the J gene lost 2 bases, with 7 bases spanning the gap. This CDR3 contains 14 residues.